The 14 T cell receptor beta chains given below trace back to one sample, sequenced in a study of neurological immune-mediated disorders. TCRdb used MiXCR to reprocess the 5' RACE reads, holding one entry per CDR3 protein. The profile shows roughly 36,000 distinct CDR3 sequences, 3% to 3.5% of them singletons. The sample's time point: longitudinal time-point 1 (baseline). Sequenced: PBMCs. The receptors were gathered from a woman aged 55-69 years with multiple sclerosis.

In its sample, this clonotype was seen many times. The chain couples TRBV12-3 or TRBV12-4 to TRBJ2-1; 7 bases are shared with TRBD1. V lost 7 bases, J lost 0 bases, and 6 bases stayed unmatched. This CDR3 region has 15 residues. CDR3 region: CASNRGWGSYNEQFF. CDR3 DNA: TGTGCCAGCAACAGGGGTTGGGGCTCCTACAATGAGCAGTTCTTC.

This chain joins TRBV20-1 and TRBJ1-2, with D hard to call. The ends were cut back, 7 bases at V and 6 bases at J, with 18 bases in the middle. This CDR3 has 13 residues. The germline gives CDR1 DFQATT, CDR2 SNEGSKA (reference sequence). CDR3 region: CSDPRKSVHGYTF. In nucleotides, the CDR3 is TGCAGTGATCCCCGGAAGTCTGTCCATGGCTACACCTTC.

In the case of this clonotype: A much larger clone lies a single base off, so this may be a read error. V and J are TRBV5-1 and TRBJ2-7; no clear D. Germline CDR1 reads SGHRS; CDR2 reads YFSETQ. This CDR3 region has 12 residues. Trimming left V 4 bases short and J 0 bases short, with 5 bases between. The CDR3, as DNA: TGCGCCAGCAGCGCCAGCTCCTACGAGCAGTACTTC. Its protein product is CASSASSYEQYF.

With respect to this clonotype: A read error may produce the germline difference seen at one junction end. The chain links TRBV6-5 to TRBJ1-5; the D gene is possibly TRBD1 (6 bases). Germline V lookup: CDR1 MNHEY, CDR2 SVGAGI. The CDR3 consists of 15 residues. The CDR3 nucleotides are TGTGCCAGCAGTCCGACAGGTAGTAGCAATAAGACCCAGAATTTT. This codes for CASSPTGSSNKTQNF.

There are many counts of this clonotype. The chain employs TRBV6-6 and TRBJ1-1, with D unresolved. The germline V gene has CDR1 MNHNY and CDR2 SVGAGI (reference sequence). V lost 7 bases and J lost 6, with 12 bases in between. The CDR3 runs 12 residues. CDR3 amino acids: CASTREVAEAFF. The CDR3 coding sequence is TGTGCCAGCACCCGGGAGGTGGCTGAAGCTTTCTTT.

This clonotype was observed many times. The gene calls are TRBV6-5 and TRBJ2-1; 8 positions agree with TRBD1. CDR1 is MNHEY and CDR2 is SVGAGI in the germline V gene. J gave up 9 bases and V 1 base, and 5 bases lay outside the gene matches. The CDR3 consists of 14 residues. The CDR3 DNA reads as TGTGCCAGCAGTTACTATCCAGGGGGCGGTGAGCAGTTCTTC. Its translation is CASSYYPGGGEQFF.

This clonotype was counted many times. This rearrangement joins TRBV3-1 to TRBJ1-1; D might be TRBD1 (6 bases). This CDR3 contains 13 residues. V was cut by 3 bases and J by 7 bases, with 12 bases left in between. Germline values: CDR1 LGHDT, CDR2 YNNKEL (reference sequence). CDR3 nucleotides: TGTGCCAGCAGCCAGAGGGGGACGGTTGAAGCTTTCTTT. Protein sequence: CASSQRGTVEAFF.

This clonotype was found many times. The chain has TRBV29-1 and TRBJ2-7; 10 nucleotides agree with TRBD1. The CDR3 has 14 residues. The J segment lost 0 bases and the V segment lost 7 bases, leaving 6 bases of the junction unmatched. CDR1 SQVTM and CDR2 ANQGSEA come from the germline V gene. CDR3 DNA sequence: TGCAGCGCGGGACAGGGGCAGAGCTCCTACGAGCAGTACTTC. Translation gives CSAGQGQSSYEQYF.

This clonotype came up many times. The chain carries TRBV7-7 and TRBJ2-1; D may match TRBD1 or TRBD2 (6 bases each). V lost 0 bases and J lost 5, with 11 bases in between. CDR3 size: 15 residues. Germline values: CDR1 SSHAT, CDR2 FNYEAQ (reference sequence). This CDR3 is CASSLAGGRHNEQFF. DNA for the CDR3: TGTGCCAGCAGCTTAGCGGGGGGCAGGCACAATGAGCAGTTCTTC. Full variable domain (outside the CDR3, taken from reference TRBV7-7 and TRBJ2-1): GAGVSQSPRYKVTKRGQDVTLRCDPISSHATLYWYQQALGQGPEFLTYFNYEAQPDKSGLPSDRFSAERPEGSISTLTIQRTEQRDSAMYRCASSLAGGRHNEQFFGPGTRLTVL.

This clonotype came up many times. The rearrangement links TRBV20-1 to TRBJ2-1, with D possibly matching TRBD2 (6 bases). V gave up 0 bases and J gave up 0 bases, with 15 bases separating them. The length of the CDR3 is 17 residues. Germline assignment: CDR1 DFQATT and CDR2 SNEGSKA (reference sequence). The CDR3 loop reads CSARDIAGGGSYNEQFF. CDR3 bases: TGCAGTGCTAGAGATATTGCCGGGGGTGGCTCCTACAATGAGCAGTTCTTC.

The sample holds many counts of this clonotype. The chain combines TRBV7-2 with TRBJ1-1; the match to TRBD1 covers 9 bases. Germline trimming cut 5 bases from V and 9 bases from J; bases unmatched to any gene: 7. CDR3 length equals 13 residues. CDR1 and CDR2 from the germline V gene are SGHTA and FQGNSA. The CDR3 here is CASSPGTGRKAFF. CDR3 in DNA: TGTGCCAGCAGCCCCGGGACAGGGCGAAAAGCTTTCTTT.

This clonotype has at least ten counts. The rearrangement joins TRBV5-4 to TRBJ2-7; D is tentatively TRBD1 or TRBD2 (5 bases each). Germline V gene data show CDR1 as SGHNT and CDR2 as YYREEE (reference sequence). CDR3 length: 13 residues. V was shortened by 7 bases and J by 7 bases, with 18 bases between the two germline ends. The CDR3 DNA sequence: TGTGCCAGCGCAACTGGGGGTTTCGAAGAGCAGTACTTC. It yields the protein CASATGGFEEQYF.

Ten or more counts support this clonotype. The V call is TRBV20-1, the J call TRBJ1-2; TRBD1 might be the D (5 bases). The CDR3 extends over 11 amino acids. V dropped 6 bases and J dropped 8 bases, with 13 bases sitting between them. Germline CDR1 is DFQATT and CDR2 is SNEGSKA (reference sequence). The CDR3, as DNA: TGCAGTGCCGATTCGACAGCGGGCTACACCTTC. This gives the protein CSADSTAGYTF.

There are many counts of this clonotype. The chain combines TRBV11-2 with TRBJ2-7; 9 bases line up with TRBD2. This CDR3 region has 17 residues. Germline V CDR1 and CDR2: SGHAT, FQNNGV. After removal of 2 bases from V and 3 bases from J, the junction contained 11 bases not matched to a gene. The CDR3 reads CASSLSLAGANLYEQYF. As DNA, the CDR3 is TGTGCCAGCAGCTTATCTTTAGCGGGGGCGAACCTCTACGAGCAGTACTTC. Full variable domain (missing parts from reference TRBV11-2 and TRBJ2-7): EAGVAQSPRYKIIEKRQSVAFWCNPISGHATLYWYQQILGQGPKLLIQFQNNGVVDDSQLPKDRFSAERLKGVDSTLKIQPAKLEDSAVYLCASSLSLAGANLYEQYFGPGTRLTVT.